Listed below are T cell receptor beta chains from one sample, sequenced in a study of Graves' ophthalmopathy and Graves' hyperthyroidism. Each CDR3 protein is one row after TCRdb ran MiXCR on the multiplex PCR reads. The table shows 350,000 to 450,000 distinct CDR3 sequences, with around 19% occurring only once. Sequencing used peripheral blood. Source of these receptors: a woman aged 18-29 years with Graves' ophthalmopathy. Each CDR3 is given with its conserved first and last residue. The D gene is left open where the match is weak. Size tells how often a clone was seen (once, few, many) or the class of an expanded clone, and some rows leave it out.

clone size	V gene	J gene	D gene	CDR3 protein	CDR3 DNA
few	TRBV18	TRBJ2-3	TRBD2	CASSIPSGDTDTQYF	TGTGCCAGCTCAATTCCTAGCGGGGACACAGATACGCAGTATTTT
.	TRBV9	TRBJ2-7	.	CASSLADGDYYEQYF	TGTGCCAGCAGTTTAGCGGACGGAGACTACTACGAGCAGTACTTC
.	TRBV19	TRBJ1-5	.	CASSIPDSGSNQPQHF	TGTGCCAGTAGCATCCCGGATTCGGGTAGCAATCAGCCCCAGCATTTT
many	TRBV4-1	TRBJ1-5	TRBD1	CASSQTGGGRGNRPQHF	TGCGCCAGCAGCCAAACAGGGGGAGGAAGGGGCAATCGGCCCCAGCATTTT
many	TRBV10-3	TRBJ2-2	.	CAISESNRNTGELFF	TGTGCCATCAGTGAGTCGAACAGGAACACCGGGGAGCTGTTTTTT
.	TRBV12-3/TRBV12-4	TRBJ2-7	.	CASSSTGHLTYEQYF	TGTGCCAGCAGTTCAACAGGCCACCTAACCTACGAGCAGTACTTC
.	TRBV20-1	TRBJ2-7	.	CSASASLPYEQYF	TGCAGCGCCTCCGCTAGCCTGCCCTACGAGCAGTACTTC
many	TRBV11-2	TRBJ1-4	.	CASSSPNEKLFF	TGTGCCAGCAGCTCACCCAATGAAAAACTGTTTTTT
many	TRBV10-3	TRBJ2-7	TRBD2	CAISESASGVSEQYF	TGTGCCATCAGTGAGTCGGCTAGCGGGGTAAGCGAGCAGTACTTC
many	TRBV6-2/TRBV6-3	TRBJ1-1	.	CASRTPGLNTEAFF	TGTGCCAGCAGGACCCCCGGACTGAACACTGAAGCTTTCTTT
many	TRBV6-2/TRBV6-3	TRBJ1-1	.	CASSYTGGAFF	TGTGCCAGCAGTTATACGGGAGGAGCTTTCTTT
many	TRBV3-1	TRBJ1-6	.	CASSQGSRTNSPLHF	TGTGCCAGCAGCCAAGGAAGTAGGACTAATTCACCCCTCCACTTT
many	TRBV29-1	TRBJ1-1	TRBD1	CSASSWDRGEKAFF	TGCAGCGCATCTTCGTGGGACAGGGGCGAAAAGGCTTTCTTT
.	TRBV9	TRBJ1-2	TRBD1	CASSLSGTAYGYTF	TGTGCCAGCAGCCTGTCCGGGACAGCTTATGGCTACACCTTC
many	TRBV7-3	TRBJ1-1	.	CASSLMGPRDTEAFF	TGTGCCAGCAGCTTAATGGGACCCCGGGACACTGAAGCTTTCTTT
many	TRBV11-2	TRBJ1-5	TRBD1	CASSPVKGARRQPQHF	TGTGCCAGCAGCCCCGTGAAGGGGGCGCGTCGTCAGCCCCAGCATTTT
many	TRBV7-2	TRBJ2-7	TRBD2	CASSLFTGGSYEQYF	TGTGCCAGCAGCTTATTCACGGGGGGATCCTACGAGCAGTACTTC
.	TRBV30	TRBJ2-3	TRBD2	CAWSPTSGREDTQYF	TGTGCCTGGAGTCCCACTAGCGGCCGGGAAGATACGCAGTATTTT
.	TRBV3-1	TRBJ1-1	.	CASSQGREAFF	TGTGCCAGCAGCCAGGGGAGGGAAGCTTTCTTT
many	TRBV11-1	TRBJ2-4	TRBD2	CASSLGLASLNQYF	TGTGCCAGCAGCTTAGGACTAGCGTCTTTGAATCAGTACTTC
many	TRBV9	TRBJ1-1	.	CASSETGHNTEAFF	TGTGCCAGCAGCGAAACGGGACACAACACTGAAGCTTTCTTT
.	TRBV3-1	TRBJ1-1	TRBD1	CASSQGVRDRGGTEAFF	TGTGCCAGCAGCCAGGGTGTCCGGGACAGGGGTGGCACTGAAGCTTTCTTT
many	TRBV28	TRBJ1-6	.	CASSLTGKGSPLHF	TGTGCCAGCAGTTTGACTGGGAAGGGATCACCCCTCCACTTT
many	TRBV28	TRBJ2-7	TRBD2	CASSPRLAGDYEQYF	TGTGCCAGCAGTCCAAGACTAGCGGGAGACTACGAGCAGTACTTC
many	TRBV25-1	TRBJ2-7	TRBD2	CASRASGSSTYEQYF	TGTGCCAGCAGGGCTAGCGGGAGTAGCACCTACGAGCAGTACTTC
many	TRBV19	TRBJ1-1	.	CASTPLRWAPEAFF	TGTGCCAGTACCCCGCTCCGGTGGGCACCTGAAGCTTTCTTT
many	TRBV20-1	TRBJ1-1	.	CSARDLQGLVGAEAFF	TGCAGTGCTAGAGACCTCCAGGGGTTGGTGGGAGCTGAAGCTTTCTTT
many	TRBV5-1	TRBJ2-5	.	CASSFARLGETQYF	TGCGCCAGCAGCTTTGCCAGGTTGGGGGAGACCCAGTACTTC
.	TRBV3-1	TRBJ2-7	.	CASSQDLGSNYEQYF	TGTGCCAGCAGCCAAGATCTGGGCTCCAACTACGAGCAGTACTTC
many	TRBV30	TRBJ2-7	TRBD1	CAWNRGTGKTYEQYF	TGTGCCTGGAACAGGGGGACAGGGAAGACCTACGAGCAGTACTTC
.	TRBV6-1	TRBJ1-2	.	CASSPSESYGYTF	TGTGCCAGCAGTCCCAGCGAGAGCTATGGCTACACCTTC
few	TRBV6-1	TRBJ2-7	.	CASTGRSYEQYF	TGTGCCAGCACGGGCAGATCCTACGAGCAGTACTTC
many	TRBV5-1	TRBJ2-7	TRBD2	CASSWDGTSLYEQYF	TGCGCCAGCAGCTGGGACGGGACTAGCCTCTACGAGCAGTACTTC
many	TRBV5-1	TRBJ1-6	.	CASSLVQGNNSPLHF	TGCGCCAGCAGCTTGGTCCAGGGAAATAATTCACCCCTCCACTTT
many	TRBV12-3/TRBV12-4	TRBJ2-7	.	CASSLRGDQYF	TGTGCCAGCAGTTTACGGGGCGACCAGTACTTC
.	TRBV11-2	TRBJ2-7	.	CASSSWAQYEQYF	TGTGCCAGCAGCTCCTGGGCCCAATACGAGCAGTACTTC
many	TRBV12-3/TRBV12-4	TRBJ2-2	TRBD2	CASSYGSGVDTGELFF	TGTGCCAGCAGTTATGGTAGCGGGGTCGACACCGGGGAGCTGTTTTTT
many	TRBV6-2/TRBV6-3	TRBJ2-6	.	CASSYDSSGANVLTF	TGTGCCAGCAGTTACGACAGCTCTGGGGCCAACGTCCTGACTTTC
many	TRBV6-1	TRBJ2-7	.	CASSADSVYEQYF	TGTGCCAGCTCGGCGGACAGTGTCTACGAGCAGTACTTC
many	TRBV9	TRBJ2-7	TRBD2	CASSVAASGFYEQYF	TGTGCCAGCAGCGTAGCGGCTAGCGGCTTCTACGAGCAGTACTTC
many	TRBV2	TRBJ2-6	.	CASSELANVLTF	TGTGCCAGCAGTGAATTGGCCAACGTCCTGACTTTC
many	TRBV5-1	TRBJ2-7	.	CASRSGAPYEQYF	TGCGCCAGCCGTTCAGGGGCGCCCTACGAGCAGTACTTC
many	TRBV28	TRBJ2-7	.	CASSWNFEQYF	TGTGCCAGCAGTTGGAATTTCGAGCAGTACTTC
many	TRBV7-2	TRBJ1-6	.	CASSFKSGSSYNSPLHF	TGTGCCAGCAGCTTCAAAAGTGGTAGCTCCTATAATTCACCCCTCCACTTT
few	TRBV7-2	TRBJ2-1	.	CASSPPEGVYDEQFF	TGTGCCAGCAGCCCTCCGGAGGGGGTCTACGATGAGCAGTTCTTC
many	TRBV20-1	TRBJ2-2	.	CGFSGGPGELFF	TGCGGCTTCTCAGGGGGGCCCGGGGAGCTGTTTTTT
many	TRBV29-1	TRBJ2-4	.	CSVKQGGYIQYF	TGCAGCGTAAAACAGGGGGGGTACATTCAGTACTTC
many	TRBV7-2	TRBJ2-4	TRBD1	CASRPEGTGGANIQYF	TGTGCCAGCAGACCCGAGGGGACAGGGGGGGCAAACATTCAGTACTTC
many	TRBV20-1	TRBJ2-7	.	CSASGDRRDEQYF	TGCAGTGCTAGCGGGGATAGACGGGACGAGCAGTACTTC
many	TRBV24-1	TRBJ1-2	TRBD1	CATRGTGSNYGYTF	TGTGCCACCAGGGGGACAGGAAGTAACTATGGCTACACCTTC
many	TRBV11-2	TRBJ1-3	.	CASSSHEGFGNTIYF	TGTGCCAGCAGCTCCCACGAAGGCTTTGGAAACACCATATATTTT
many	TRBV11-2	TRBJ1-1	TRBD1	CASSLFRWGQMNTEAFF	TGTGCCAGCAGCTTATTCCGGTGGGGACAGATGAACACTGAAGCTTTCTTT
many	TRBV7-2	TRBJ2-4	.	CASSLGGGYGAKNIQYF	TGTGCCAGCAGCTTAGGAGGGGGGTACGGAGCCAAAAACATTCAGTACTTC
many	TRBV19	TRBJ2-7	.	CASSIAGAYEQYF	TGTGCCAGTAGTATAGCAGGGGCGTACGAGCAGTACTTC
few	TRBV6-5	TRBJ2-5	.	CASWTYQETQYF	TGTGCCAGCTGGACGTACCAAGAGACCCAGTACTTC
many	TRBV30	TRBJ1-2	TRBD1	CAWRQGGGYTF	TGTGCCTGGAGACAGGGGGGTGGCTACACCTTC
many	TRBV6-5	TRBJ2-4	.	CASRSGTGGKVIQYF	TGTGCCAGCAGATCCGGGACGGGGGGCAAGGTCATTCAGTACTTC